This T cell receptor (beta chain) was identified during a study of neurological immune-mediated disorders. The CDR3 consists of 14 residues. Per germline, CDR1 SGHDT and CDR2 YYEEEE. The V end lost 7 bases, the J end lost 1 base, and 15 bases lay between the germline ends. TCRdb fed the 5' RACE reads into MiXCR, producing one record per CDR3 protein. This repertoire shows just under 20,000 distinct CDR3 sequences, approximately 7.3% found once; its top ten account for roughly 17%. The table lists this clonotype with many counts. Sequenced material: CD8+ T cells from blood. This sequence joins TRBV5-6 and TRBJ2-7, with D maybe TRBD1 (5 bases). The source of this sequence is a woman younger than 45 with HTLV-1-associated myelopathy (HAM/TSP). The CDR3 bases are TGTGCCAGCCAGTCCTCGGACAAGTCCTACGAGCAGTACTTC. Translation: CASQSSDKSYEQYF.